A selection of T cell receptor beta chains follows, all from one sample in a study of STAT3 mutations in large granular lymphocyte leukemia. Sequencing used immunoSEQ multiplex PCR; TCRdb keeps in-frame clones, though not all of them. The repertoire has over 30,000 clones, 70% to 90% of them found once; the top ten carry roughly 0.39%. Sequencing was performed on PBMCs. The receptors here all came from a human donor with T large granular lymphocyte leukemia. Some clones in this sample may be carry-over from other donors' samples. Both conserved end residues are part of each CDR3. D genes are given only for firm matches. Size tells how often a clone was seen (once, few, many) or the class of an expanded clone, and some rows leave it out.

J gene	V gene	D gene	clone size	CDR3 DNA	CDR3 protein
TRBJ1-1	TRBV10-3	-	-	TGTGCCATCAATACTGAAGCTGAAGCTTTCTTT	CAINTEAEAFF
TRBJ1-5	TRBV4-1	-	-	TGCGCCAGCAGCCAAGATACGGACAGAGGTACTCAGCCCCAGCATTTT	CASSQDTDRGTQPQHF
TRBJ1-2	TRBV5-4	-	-	TGTGCCAGCAGCCGAGGAGGGGTTGCGGACTATGGCTACACCTTC	CASSRGGVADYGYTF
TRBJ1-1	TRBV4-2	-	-	TGTGCCAGCAGGAATCCAGGGACGCCTGAAGCTTTCTTT	CASRNPGTPEAFF
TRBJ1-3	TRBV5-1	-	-	TGCGCCAGCAGCTTGGGGGACGTCGGAAACACCATATATTTT	CASSLGDVGNTIYF
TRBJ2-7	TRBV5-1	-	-	TGCGCCAGCAGCCAGGGTAAACCCTACGAGCAGTACTTC	CASSQGKPYEQYF
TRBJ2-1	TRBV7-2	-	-	TGTGCCAGCACCGGGAAGGATAGAGCGTCCTACAATGAGCAGTTCTTC	CASTGKDRASYNEQFF
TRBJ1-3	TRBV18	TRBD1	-	TGTGCCAGCTCACCAGTTCGGACAGGGAAGGGAAACACCATATATTTT	CASSPVRTGKGNTIYF
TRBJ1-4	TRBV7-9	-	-	TGTGCCAGCAGCTTGACCACGGAAAAACTGTTTTTT	CASSLTTEKLFF
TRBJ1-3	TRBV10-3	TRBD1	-	TGTGCCATCAGTGAGTCGAGGGACAGGGCTACTGGAAACACCATATATTTT	CAISESRDRATGNTIYF
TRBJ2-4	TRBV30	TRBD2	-	TGTGCCTGGAGTGTAGCGGGGGGCAGGGTAGCCAAAAACATTCAGTACTTC	CAWSVAGGRVAKNIQYF
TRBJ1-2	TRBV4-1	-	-	TGCGCCAGCAGCCAAGTAAGGGGGGAGGACTATGGCTACACCTTC	CASSQVRGEDYGYTF
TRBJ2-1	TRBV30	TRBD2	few	TGTGCCTGGAGACTAGCGGGGGGTCCTGGTGAGCAGTTCTTC	CAWRLAGGPGEQFF
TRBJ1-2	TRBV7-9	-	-	TGTGCCAGCAGCTTAGAACAGACCTATGGCTACACCTTC	CASSLEQTYGYTF
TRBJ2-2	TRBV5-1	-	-	TGCGCCAGCAGCTTGACCCTCGGGGAGCTGTTTTTT	CASSLTLGELFF
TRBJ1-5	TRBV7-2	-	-	TGTGCCAGCAGCTTTTCCGGGGTGGGCAATCAGCCCCAGCATTTT	CASSFSGVGNQPQHF
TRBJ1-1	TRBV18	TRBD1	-	TGTGCCAGCTCACCAGGGACAGGATACACTGAAGCTTTCTTT	CASSPGTGYTEAFF
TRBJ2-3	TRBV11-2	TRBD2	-	TGTGCCAGCAGATACCTAGCGGGGGCCTCCACAGATACGCAGTATTTT	CASRYLAGASTDTQYF
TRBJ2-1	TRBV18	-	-	TGTGCCAGCTCACCTGAACAGGGTCTCAATGAGCAGTTCTTC	CASSPEQGLNEQFF
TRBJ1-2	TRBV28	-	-	TGTGCCAGCAGTTTTAGGCCAGTCACCCTCTATGGCTACACCTTC	CASSFRPVTLYGYTF
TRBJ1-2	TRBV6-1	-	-	TGTGCCAGCAGTGAAGGGGGGTCTAACTATGGCTACACCTTC	CASSEGGSNYGYTF
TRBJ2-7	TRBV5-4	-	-	TGTGCCAGCAGCCTGACAGACACGAGCTTATACGAGCAGTACTTC	CASSLTDTSLYEQYF
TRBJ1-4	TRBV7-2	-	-	TGTGCCAGCAGCCGGACTGAAAATGAAAAACTGTTTTTT	CASSRTENEKLFF
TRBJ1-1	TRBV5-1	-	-	TGCGCCAGTTCGGGTGGGGTTCGGGCTTTAGAGGTCACTGAAGCTTTCTTT	CASSGGVRALEVTEAFF
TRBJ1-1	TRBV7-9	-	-	TGTGCCAGCAGCTTCGTAGGGGCTGAAGCTTTCTTT	CASSFVGAEAFF
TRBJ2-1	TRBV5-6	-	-	TGTGCCAGCAGCTTGGCGGACGGAACGTATCAGTTCTTC	CASSLADGTYQFF
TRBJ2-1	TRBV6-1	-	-	TGTGCCAGCAGTGAAGCTATCGGTGAGCAGTTCTTC	CASSEAIGEQFF
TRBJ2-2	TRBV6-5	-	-	TGTGCCAGCAGTGTACCAGGGGCCGGGGAGCTGTTTTTT	CASSVPGAGELFF
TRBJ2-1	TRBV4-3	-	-	TGCGCCAGCAGCCAAAGTCCCTCCTTAGAGCGCCCTGGGAATGAGCAGTTCTTC	CASSQSPSLERPGNEQFF
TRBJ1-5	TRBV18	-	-	TGTGCCAGCTCACCTAGCCAAACAGGGAGCAATCAGCCCCAGCATTTT	CASSPSQTGSNQPQHF
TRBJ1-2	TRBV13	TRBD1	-	TGTGCCAGCAGCTCGGGACAGGGCTTCTATGGCTACACCTTC	CASSSGQGFYGYTF
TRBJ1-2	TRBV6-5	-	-	TGTGCCAGCAGTCCCTCCCGGGAGGGTGTCCATGGCTACACCTTC	CASSPSREGVHGYTF
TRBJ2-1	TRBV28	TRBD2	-	TGTGCCAGCAGTTTACCTAGCGGGGGGGCCTACAATGAGCAGTTCTTC	CASSLPSGGAYNEQFF
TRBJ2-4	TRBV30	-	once	TGTGCCTCGCAGGGTTTTCGAGGCAAAAACATTCAGTACTTC	CASQGFRGKNIQYF
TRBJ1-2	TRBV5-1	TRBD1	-	TGCGCCAGCAGCTGGACAGGGAACGGCTACACCTTC	CASSWTGNGYTF